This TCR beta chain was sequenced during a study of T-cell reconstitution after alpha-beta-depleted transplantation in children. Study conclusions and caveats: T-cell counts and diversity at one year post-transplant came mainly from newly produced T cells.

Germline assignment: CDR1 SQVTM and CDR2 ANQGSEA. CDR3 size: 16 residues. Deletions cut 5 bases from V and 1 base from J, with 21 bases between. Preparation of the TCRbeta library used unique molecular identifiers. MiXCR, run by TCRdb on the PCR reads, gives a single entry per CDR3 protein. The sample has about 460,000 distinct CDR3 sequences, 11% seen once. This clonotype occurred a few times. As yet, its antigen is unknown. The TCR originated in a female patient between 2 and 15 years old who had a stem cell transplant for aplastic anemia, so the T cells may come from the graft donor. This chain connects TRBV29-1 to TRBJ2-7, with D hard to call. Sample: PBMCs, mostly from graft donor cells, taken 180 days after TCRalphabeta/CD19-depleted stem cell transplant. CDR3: CSVSCRNVDGSYEQYF. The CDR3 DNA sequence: TGCAGCGTTAGTTGCCGGAACGTCGACGGGTCCTACGAGCAGTACTTC.